Shown below are 22 T cell receptor beta chains from a single sample sequenced in a study of tissue T cells after allogeneic stem cell transplantation. As for time point: mouse harvest day 7 after allogeneic transplant. The graft held 10^6 splenic CD5+ T cells and 10^7 T-cell-depleted bone marrow cells. Generated by immunoSEQ multiplex PCR, the TCRdb table keeps only in-frame clones and is missing some. The data hold approximately 5,500 clones, with about half observed a single time. The specimen was gut tissue. All receptors come from a female BALB/c mouse given C57BL/6 T cells with graft-versus-host disease after an allogeneic hematopoietic cell transplant.

For this clone: Genes here carry mouse names. The sequence runs out 1 residue before the end of the CDR3; the remainder is reconstructed from the germline J gene. The chain joins TRBV15 to TRBJ2-7; tentative D call: TRBD1 (6 bases). The germline V gene encodes CDR1 SGHND and CDR2 FRSKSL. Trimming took 2 bases from V and 0 from J, leaving 8 bases between them. This CDR3 contains 14 residues. The DNA read from the CDR3 is TGTGCCAGCAGTTTACAGGGGCCCTCCTATGAACAGTAC. As protein: CASSLQGPSYEQY. The whole CDR3 is CASSLQGPSYEQYF.

As regards this clone: The gene names given are mouse names. The read comes to an end 1 residue before the CDR3 does, leaving the germline J gene to fill in the end. This rearrangement joins TRBV2 to TRBJ2-1, with 11 positions matching TRBD2. The J segment lost 4 bases and the V segment lost 1 base, leaving 0 bases of the junction unmatched. The CDR3 loop spans 15 amino acids. CDR1 is LGHNA, CDR2 YSYQKL, per germline. The part of the CDR3 DNA that was read is TGTGCCAGCAGCCAAGGGGACTGGGGGTATGCTGAGCAGTTC. It codes for CASSQGDWGYAEQF. The complete CDR3 sequence is CASSQGDWGYAEQFF.

As concerns this clone: Mouse gene names apply. Read coverage stops 1 residue before the CDR3 terminus; the germline J gene supplies the remainder. The V gene is TRBV12-2, the J gene TRBJ1-6; a weak D match, TRBD1 (5 bases). TRBJ1-6 is designated an ORF whose function remains uncertain. CDR3 length: 14 amino acids. CDR1 and CDR2 (germline): SGHLS, HYDKME. Trimming took off 1 base at V and 3 bases at J, with 6 bases between the two ends. The CDR3 bases that were read are TGTGCCAGCTCTCTTGACAGCTATAATTCGCCCCTCTAC. It is translated as CASSLDSYNSPLY. Given in full, the CDR3 is CASSLDSYNSPLYF.

On this clone: Mouse gene names apply. The sequenced fragment ends 1 residue before the CDR3 boundary, so the rest is inferred from the germline J gene. The chain is built from TRBV26 and TRBJ2-1; no reliable D call. This CDR3 is 13 amino acids long. Per the germline V gene, CDR1 is KGHPV and CDR2 is FQNQEV (reference sequence). Deletions cut 2 bases from V and 6 bases from J, with 8 bases between. The CDR3 spells CASSLGSRAEQFF. Incomplete CDR3 DNA: TGTGCCAGCAGTCTGGGGTCTCGTGCTGAGCAGTTC.

For this clone: The gene names here belong to mouse. The missing CDR3 end, 1 residue past where the read stops, is filled in from the germline J gene. The chain carries TRBV19 and TRBJ1-1, with D unresolved. V dropped 1 base and J dropped 6 bases, with 10 bases sitting between them. The CDR3 totals 13 residues. Germline lookup yields CDR1 FNHDT and CDR2 SITEND (reference sequence). CDR3 in amino acids: CASSIPPSSEVFF. CDR3 DNA (partial): TGTGCCAGCAGTATACCCCCCAGCTCAGAAGTCTTC.

A word on this clone: Gene and germline names: mouse. Read data end 1 residue before the CDR3 end; the end is taken from the germline J gene. The chain uses TRBV26 and TRBJ2-4; maybe TRBD1 (6 bases). Trimming took 4 bases from V and 0 from J, leaving 8 bases between them. The germline gives CDR1 KGHPV, CDR2 FQNQEV (reference sequence). The CDR3 covers 14 residues. The part of the CDR3 DNA that was read is TGTGCCAGCAGTCAGGGACAAAGTCAAAACACCTTGTAC. It specifies CASSQGQSQNTLY. The whole CDR3 region reads CASSQGQSQNTLYF.

On this clone: Each gene name is a mouse one. Read sequence stops 1 residue before the CDR3 end, and the germline J gene provides the missing end. This chain uses TRBV26 with TRBJ1-4; tentative D call: TRBD1 (5 bases). Trimming took off 4 bases at V and 0 bases at J, with 6 bases between the two ends. This CDR3 has 14 amino acids. The V gene's germline CDR1 is KGHPV and CDR2 FQNQEV (reference sequence). CDR3 DNA (partial): TGTGCCAGCAGTCGGACAATTTCCAACGAAAGATTATTT. It specifies CASSRTISNERLF. The CDR3 in its entirety is CASSRTISNERLFF.

As to this clone: Genes and germline are mouse. Coverage ceases 1 residue before the CDR3 finishes, and the germline J gene fills in the end. The chain has TRBV26 and TRBJ2-4; unclear D gene. V was cut by 2 bases and J by 4 bases, with 7 bases left in between. The germline V gene encodes CDR1 KGHPV and CDR2 FQNQEV (reference sequence). This CDR3 contains 13 residues. CDR3: CASSLRQKNTLYF. The part of the CDR3 DNA that was read is TGTGCCAGCAGTCTGAGGCAGAAAAACACCTTGTAC. The complete variable domain, with remaining parts taken from reference TRBV26 and TRBJ2-4, reads NSKVIQTPRYLVKGQGQKAKMRCIPEKGHPVVFWYQQNKNNEFKFLINFQNQEVLQQIDMTEKRFSAECPSNSPCSLEIQSSEAGDSALYLCASSLRQKNTLYFGAGTRLSVL.

This clone was counted a few times. Here the gene names and germline are mouse. The read stops 1 residue short of the end of the CDR3; the missing end is completed from the germline J gene. The rearrangement joins TRBV2 to TRBJ2-1; TRBD2 aligns across 9 bases. J lost 1 base, V lost 4 bases, and 2 bases had no gene match. Germline CDR1 and CDR2: LGHNA and YSYQKL. This CDR3 is built from 15 residues. CDR3 DNA (partial): TGTGCCAGCAGCCCCGACTGGGGGAACTATGCTGAGCAGTTC. It is translated as CASSPDWGNYAEQF. The CDR3 in full is CASSPDWGNYAEQFF.

As for this clone: Mouse gene names apply. The sequenced part of the CDR3 DNA is TGTGCTAGCGGAAGGGGGGCCGGCACAGAAGTCTTC. The encoded protein is CASGRGAGTEVF. The whole CDR3 is CASGRGAGTEVFF. The chain joins TRBV29 to TRBJ1-1, with D possibly TRBD1 on 6 matching bases. Coverage ceases 1 residue before the CDR3 finishes, and the germline J gene fills in the end. CDR1 is MSHET, CDR2 SYDVDS, per germline. Between the trimmed V and J ends, which lost 8 bases and 4 bases, there was a span of 14 bases. The CDR3 runs 13 residues.

Points on this clone: Here the gene names and germline are mouse. The sequenced fragment ends 1 residue before the CDR3 boundary, so the rest is inferred from the germline J gene. The V and J genes are TRBV3 and TRBJ1-5, with 11 bases identical to TRBD1. This CDR3 comprises 15 residues. V lost 5 bases and J lost 6; bases outside the gene matches: 6. CDR1 and CDR2 from the germline V gene are SNHLY and FYNGKV (reference sequence). The part of the CDR3 DNA that was read is TGTGCCAGCAGCGGCCGGGACAGGGGGTTCCAGGCTCCGCTT. Amino acids: CASSGRDRGFQAPL. The whole CDR3 sequence is CASSGRDRGFQAPLF.

This clone was counted a few times. Mouse names are used for the genes. The DNA read from the CDR3 is TGTGCCAGCAGCTTCACAGTCTCTGGAAATACGCTCTAT. This encodes CASSFTVSGNTLY. Given in full, the CDR3 is CASSFTVSGNTLYF. V usage is TRBV3 and J usage is TRBJ1-3; D is unresolved. The observed sequence ends 1 residue before the CDR3 terminus, with the missing tail filled in from the germline J gene. The V gene lost 3 bases and the J gene lost 1 base, with 7 bases spanning the gap. CDR3 length equals 14 residues. CDR1 SNHLY and CDR2 FYNGKV come from the germline V gene (reference sequence).

Details on this clone: Mouse germline and gene names are used. The DNA ends 1 residue before the CDR3 does, and the rest of the CDR3 is filled in from the germline J gene. This rearrangement joins TRBV12-1 to TRBJ1-2; D not resolved. In germline, CDR1 is SGHSN, CDR2 HYEKVE. This CDR3 has 16 residues. V lost 0 bases, J lost 0 bases, and 13 bases lay in between. The CDR3 loop reads CASSLETSDANSDYTF. Incomplete CDR3 DNA: TGTGCCAGCTCTCTCGAAACCAGCGATGCAAACTCCGACTACACC. The variable domain in full, completed from reference TRBV12-1 and TRBJ1-2, reads DSGVVQSPRHIIKEKGGRSVLTCIPISGHSNVVWYQQTLGKELKFLIQHYEKVERDKGFLPSRFSVQQFDDYHSEMNMSALELEDSAMYFCASSLETSDANSDYTFGSGTRLLVI.

Note on this clone: Each gene name is a mouse one. The CDR3 goes on 1 residue after the read ends, and that part is filled in from the germline J gene. Other DNA variants within this sample encode the same CDR3. The chain combines TRBV26 with TRBJ1-2; D is ambiguous. From germline, CDR1 is KGHPV and CDR2 FQNQEV (reference sequence). The CDR3 has 13 amino acids. Trimming took off 5 bases at V and 0 bases at J, with 7 bases between the two ends. The covered CDR3 bases are TGTGCCAGCAGTAGTACAGCAAACTCCGACTACACC. It yields the protein CASSSTANSDYT. The entire CDR3 protein reads CASSSTANSDYTF.

Comment on this clone: The genes are named according to mouse. The missing CDR3 end, 1 residue past where the read stops, is filled in from the germline J gene. The genes are TRBV19 and TRBJ2-5; D not certain. The CDR3 has 13 amino acids. CDR1 and CDR2 (germline): FNHDT, SITEND (reference sequence). Trimming pared 4 bases from V and 0 bases from J, leaving 6 bases between. The sequenced CDR3 bases are TGTGCCAGCAGTCGGGTTAACCAAGACACCCAGTAC. Translation gives CASSRVNQDTQY. The whole CDR3 sequence is CASSRVNQDTQYF.

As for this clone: Gene names are the mouse ones. CDR3 amino acids: CASSLALNQDTQYF. The covered CDR3 bases are TGTGCCAGCTCTCTCGCGCTGAACCAAGACACCCAGTAC. The chain recombines TRBV12-2 with TRBJ2-5; D gene ambiguous. The DNA ends 1 residue before the CDR3 does, and the rest of the CDR3 is filled in from the germline J gene. Trimming took off 0 bases at V and 0 bases at J, with 6 bases between the two ends. The CDR3 runs to 14 residues. Germline CDR1 SGHLS, CDR2 HYDKME.

As concerns this clone: The gene names given are mouse names. With the read ending 1 residue before the CDR3 end, the germline J gene is used to fill in that end. V and J are TRBV26 and TRBJ1-3, with D tentatively TRBD1 (6 bases). In germline, CDR1 is KGHPV, CDR2 FQNQEV (reference sequence). Trimming removed 6 bases at V and 0 bases at J, with 6 bases between. The CDR3 spans 13 residues. The CDR3 is CASRTGSGNTLYF. The covered CDR3 bases are TGTGCCAGCAGGACAGGTTCTGGAAATACGCTCTAT.

In its sample, this clone ranks as large. The genes and germline here are from mouse. The read ends 1 residue early relative to the CDR3; the germline J gene fills the gap. This chain joins TRBV24 and TRBJ2-5; no clear D. Trimming removed 3 bases from V and 0 bases from J, with 7 bases in between. The CDR3 covers 14 residues. From germline, CDR1 is KGHTA and CDR2 FRNEEI. CDR3 amino acids: CASSLGSNQDTQYF. The sequenced CDR3 bases are TGTGCCAGCAGTCTAGGGTCTAACCAAGACACCCAGTAC.

Comment on this clone: Mouse names are used for the genes. The sequenced CDR3 bases are TGTGCCAGCAGTCTCCACGATGCAAACTCCGACTACACC. Translation gives CASSLHDANSDYT. The full CDR3 sequence reads CASSLHDANSDYTF. The chain has TRBV26 and TRBJ1-2; no clear D gene. The sequence runs out 1 residue before the end of the CDR3; the remainder is reconstructed from the germline J gene. CDR3 length: 14 residues. The V end was cut by 3 bases, the J end by 0 bases, with 8 bases between. Germline CDR1 and CDR2: KGHPV and FQNQEV (reference sequence).

With respect to this clone: All gene names here are mouse names. The sequence runs out 1 residue before the end of the CDR3; the remainder is reconstructed from the germline J gene. The chain has TRBV23 and TRBJ2-5; the DNA was not compared with TRBD2, the D call given in the table. Germline CDR1 is KGHTA and CDR2 is FQNQQP. The CDR3 is 16 residues long. The sequenced part of the CDR3 DNA is TGCTCCAGCAGCCAAGACTGGGGGGGTAACCAAGACACCCAGTAC. It encodes CSSSQDWGGNQDTQY. The whole CDR3 sequence is CSSSQDWGGNQDTQYF.

As regards this clone: Germline and genes: mouse. The sequenced fragment ends 1 residue before the CDR3 boundary, so the rest is inferred from the germline J gene. The genes are TRBV5 and TRBJ2-5, with 7 bases that match TRBD2. The CDR3 loop spans 15 amino acids. The germline V gene encodes CDR1 LGHNA and CDR2 YNLKQL (reference sequence). V shed 1 base, J shed 1 base, and the junction held 2 bases outside the gene matches. CDR3 protein: CASSQVWGYQDTQYF. CDR3 DNA (partial): TGTGCCAGCAGCCAAGTCTGGGGGTACCAAGACACCCAGTAC.

As for this clone: Gene names denote mouse genes. The read is 1 residue too short to cover the CDR3 end, so that end is filled in from the germline J gene. The J gene is TRBJ1-5, the V gene TRBV13-2, with D possibly TRBD1 on 6 matching bases. CDR1 and CDR2 (germline): NNHNN, SYGAGS (reference sequence). The CDR3 runs 15 residues. Trimming stripped 1 base from V and 2 bases from J, with 10 bases between. CDR3 DNA, as far as it was read: TGTGCCAGCGGTGATCTGGGGGCTGACAACCAGGCTCCGCTT. It codes for CASGDLGADNQAPL. The whole CDR3 sequence is CASGDLGADNQAPLF.